This T cell receptor (beta chain) was recorded in a study of T cell responses to AZD1222 COVID-19 vaccine. Study-level points and caveats: Just a handful of people given AZD1222 tested seropositive at baseline. After the peak T cell response, and only then, were repertoires sampled.

A word on this clone: Antigen unknown.

The method was immunoSEQ multiplex PCR; TCRdb's version includes in-frame clones alone and lacks a portion of them. The data contain some 120,000 clones, roughly nine tenths of them seen just once; the ten biggest clones take up approximately 3%. The starting material was peripheral blood, obtained on day 0 of AZD1222 vaccination. The TCR sequence derives from an adult in good health.

The CDR3 nucleotides are TGTGCCATCAGTGGGGACAGAGCTAGCTACGAGCAGTACTTC. Protein product: CAISGDRASYEQYF. The rearrangement links TRBV10-3 to TRBJ2-7, with 7 bases aligning to TRBD1. V lost 4 bases, J lost 3 bases, and 6 bases stayed unmatched. The CDR3 sequence is 14 residues long. From germline, CDR1 is ENHRY and CDR2 SYGVKD.